Given below is one TCR beta chain in context. This entry is derived from a study of blood T cell repertoires in COVID-19. Overall study context: The United States, Italy and Spain provided the acute and convalescent COVID-19 samples. T cells, B-cell-depleted T cells, or PBMCs supplied cDNA or gDNA.

This CDR3 has 14 amino acids. Germline V gives CDR1 SEHNR, CDR2 FQNEAQ (reference sequence). Germline trimming cut 10 bases from V and 3 bases from J; bases unmatched to any gene: 11. Methods used by the authors: Reference gene primer amplification yielded estimated nucleated cell counts. The repertoire was sequenced with immunoSEQ multiplex PCR; TCRdb's copy has only in-frame clones and lacks some. V and J calls and clone size come straight from that table; D and trimming were deduced from the DNA. Of under 130,000 clones listed, over 75% are singletons. The sample was peripheral blood. The receptor was isolated from a human donor in a cohort sampled during active COVID-19. The rearrangement links TRBV7-9 to TRBJ2-7, with 8 nucleotides matching TRBD2. CDR3 nucleotide sequence: TGTGCCATCTCCCGGGAGCGGGAGAACTACGAGCAGTACTTC. Its protein product is CAISRERENYEQYF.